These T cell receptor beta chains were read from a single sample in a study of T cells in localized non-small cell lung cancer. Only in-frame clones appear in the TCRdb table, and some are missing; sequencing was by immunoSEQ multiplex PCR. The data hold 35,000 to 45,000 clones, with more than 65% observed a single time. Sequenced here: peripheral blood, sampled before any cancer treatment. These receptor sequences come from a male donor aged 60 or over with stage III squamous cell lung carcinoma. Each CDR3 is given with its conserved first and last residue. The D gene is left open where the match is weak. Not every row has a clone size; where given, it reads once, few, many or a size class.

TGTGCCAGCAGTCTTAAAGTCGATGGATCCGAGCAGTACTTC,CASSLKVDGSEQYF,TRBV14,.,.,TRBJ2-7,14
TGTGCCAGCAGTCCCACGGGGACTGCCGCCTACGAGCAGTACTTC,CASSPTGTAAYEQYF,TRBV6-5,.,.,TRBJ2-7,15
TGTGCCAGCAGTGTGGGACAGGGCCCCAATCAGCCCCAGCATTTT,CASSVGQGPNQPQHF,TRBV27,TRBD1,few,TRBJ1-5,15
TGTGCCAGCAGGTGGCCGGGACACACGAACACTGAAGCTTTCTTT,CASRWPGHTNTEAFF,TRBV28,.,.,TRBJ1-1,15
TGCGCCAGCAGCTTGGAGGGGCGGGAGGAAGAGCAGTACTTC,CASSLEGREEEQYF,TRBV5-1,TRBD2,.,TRBJ2-7,14
TGTGCCAGCACCACTCTTCTCGGGGGGTCAACTGAAGCTTTCTTT,CASTTLLGGSTEAFF,TRBV6-6,.,.,TRBJ1-1,15
TGTGCCAGCAGCCCATCCTTAGGGAATGAGCAGTTCTTC,CASSPSLGNEQFF,TRBV11-2,.,.,TRBJ2-1,13
TGTGCCAGCAGCTTGGCAGGATCAGAGACCCAGTACTTC,CASSLAGSETQYF,TRBV5-6,.,.,TRBJ2-5,13
TGTGCCTGGAGTGTTGGGCAAAGCAATCAGCCCCAGCATTTT,CAWSVGQSNQPQHF,TRBV30,.,.,TRBJ1-5,14
TGTGCCTGGACAGGGATATCGCAAGATACGCAGTATTTT,CAWTGISQDTQYF,TRBV30,.,.,TRBJ2-3,13
TGTGCCAGCAGTGCCCACTCTGGGGCCAACGTCCTGACTTTC,CASSAHSGANVLTF,TRBV6-1,.,.,TRBJ2-6,14
TGCGCCAGCAGCTTGGAAGGTTTTATCGCGGAACCGCAGTATTTT,CASSLEGFIAEPQYF,TRBV4-1,.,.,TRBJ2-3,15
TGTGCCAGCAGCTTGCAGACAGATACGCAGTATTTT,CASSLQTDTQYF,TRBV13,.,once,TRBJ2-3,12
TGTGCCAGCAGCTTGCAGGGAGGTCTAGCCAAAAACATTCAGTACTTC,CASSLQGGLAKNIQYF,TRBV7-9,.,.,TRBJ2-4,16
TGTGCCAGCTCGCTAGAGCGACCGCCTAGCAATCAGCCCCAGCATTTT,CASSLERPPSNQPQHF,TRBV18,.,once,TRBJ1-5,16
TGTGCCAGTAGTATAGTCTCCGTTGGGACGGGCAATCAGCCCCAGCATTTT,CASSIVSVGTGNQPQHF,TRBV19,.,.,TRBJ1-5,17
TGTGCCAGCAGCTCGGGGACTTTTACCACAGATACGCAGTATTTT,CASSSGTFTTDTQYF,TRBV11-2,.,.,TRBJ2-3,15
TGTGCCAGCAGCGCCAGACTGGGAATAAGCACAGATACGCAGTATTTT,CASSARLGISTDTQYF,TRBV5-4,.,.,TRBJ2-3,16
TGTGCCAGCAGTGGTACTAGCGGGTACTCCTACGAGCAGTACTTC,CASSGTSGYSYEQYF,TRBV25-1,TRBD2,once,TRBJ2-7,15
TGTGCCAGCTCACTCCGTGGGCAGGGCGGGAACACTGAAGCTTTCTTT,CASSLRGQGGNTEAFF,TRBV18,.,.,TRBJ1-1,16
TGCAGCGGCCGACAGGGGGATGAGGACTATGGCTACACCTTC,CSGRQGDEDYGYTF,TRBV29-1,TRBD1,once,TRBJ1-2,14
TGTGCCAGCAGTGGGAACGGAGAAAATGAAAAACTGTTTTTT,CASSGNGENEKLFF,TRBV2,.,.,TRBJ1-4,14
TGTGCCAGCAGCGACGGGACTAGCGGAGAGACCCAGTACTTC,CASSDGTSGETQYF,TRBV5-4,TRBD2,.,TRBJ2-5,14
TGTGCCAGCAGCGTCGGGACAGGAGAGACCCAGTACTTC,CASSVGTGETQYF,TRBV7-9,TRBD1,.,TRBJ2-5,13
TGTGCCAGCAGCTTAGGCTCCCCTGGGGCCGGGGAGCTGTTTTTT,CASSLGSPGAGELFF,TRBV7-2,.,few,TRBJ2-2,15
TGTGCCAGCAGTCCGAACAGGTGGGGGGCCAACGTCCTGACTTTC,CASSPNRWGANVLTF,TRBV5-6,.,.,TRBJ2-6,15
TGTGCCAGCAGTTACATGGGACTGAGCACTGAAGCTTTCTTT,CASSYMGLSTEAFF,TRBV6-5,.,few,TRBJ1-1,14
TGTGCCAGCAGCTCACCGGGACTCTCAGGCTTGCAGTACTTC,CASSSPGLSGLQYF,TRBV7-9,.,.,TRBJ2-7,14
TGCGCCAGCAGTAGGGACCGGAACACCGGGGAGCTGTTTTTT,CASSRDRNTGELFF,TRBV10-1,.,few,TRBJ2-2,14
TGTGCCAGCTCTCGGGGAGGGGTAGATGAGCAGTACTTC,CASSRGGVDEQYF,TRBV19,TRBD2,.,TRBJ2-7,13
TGCGCCAGCAGCTTGACAGCTACCTATGGCTACACCTTC,CASSLTATYGYTF,TRBV5-1,.,.,TRBJ1-2,13
TGTGCCAGCAGCAAGGACAGGCTGAGCTCCTACGAGCAGTACTTC,CASSKDRLSSYEQYF,TRBV11-2,TRBD1,.,TRBJ2-7,15
TGTGCCAGTAGTATTCAGGGGTCTTACAATGAGCAGTTCTTC,CASSIQGSYNEQFF,TRBV19,.,once,TRBJ2-1,14
TGTGCCAGCAGCCAAAAGGGACGTGGGAACGAGCAGTACTTC,CASSQKGRGNEQYF,TRBV14,.,.,TRBJ2-7,14
TGCGCCAGCAGCGGAGGTTTTGGGGCTGCTGAAGCTTTCTTT,CASSGGFGAAEAFF,TRBV5-1,.,.,TRBJ1-1,14
TGTGCCAGCAGTTTATCGATGGGAGGGGGGAACACCGGGGAGCTGTTTTTT,CASSLSMGGGNTGELFF,TRBV27,.,few,TRBJ2-2,17
TGTGCCAGCAGCTCCGCGACCGGGAACTCATACACCGGGGAGCTGTTTTTT,CASSSATGNSYTGELFF,TRBV11-1,.,.,TRBJ2-2,17
TGTGCCAGCAGTTACAGGGGGACAGGGAGCTCCTACGAGCAGTACTTC,CASSYRGTGSSYEQYF,TRBV6-5,TRBD1,.,TRBJ2-7,16
TGCGCCAGCAGCCAAGCCCCGGGGTTGTACACTGAAGCTTTCTTT,CASSQAPGLYTEAFF,TRBV4-1,.,.,TRBJ1-1,15
TGTGCCAGCAGCTTAGAACTAGCGAAAAGTCAAGAGACCCAGTACTTC,CASSLELAKSQETQYF,TRBV7-2,TRBD2,.,TRBJ2-5,16
TGTGCCAGTAGTACCCCGGGACTAGCGGGAGATACGCAGTATTTT,CASSTPGLAGDTQYF,TRBV19,TRBD2,.,TRBJ2-3,15
TGTGCCAGCAGCCGCGGGACAGCAACTAATGAAAAACTGTTTTTT,CASSRGTATNEKLFF,TRBV6-5,TRBD1,.,TRBJ1-4,15
TGTGCCACCAGCAGAGTCCCCCTGGGGGCCACAGATACGCAGTATTTT,CATSRVPLGATDTQYF,TRBV15,.,.,TRBJ2-3,16
TGCGCCAGCAGCCAGGTGACTGGGACTGAAGCTTTCTTT,CASSQVTGTEAFF,TRBV4-1,.,.,TRBJ1-1,13
TGTGCCAGCAGCTTAGTTCAGGGTAACTATGGCTACACCTTC,CASSLVQGNYGYTF,TRBV7-5,.,.,TRBJ1-2,14